Included here is one TCR beta chain sequence, with context. This clone was observed a handful of times. The target of this receptor is not known. No much larger clone exists at a distance of one base, and base qualities are not known. Receptor libraries were prepared by the immunoSEQ multiplex PCR assay. Imported from immuneACCESS, the table was reduced by TCRdb to in-frame sequences with V and J called. These copies leave out some clones; in studies compared against another copy, an unresolved V gene accounts for under half, and the cause of the remainder is not known. A total of roughly 69,000 clones appear in this sample, about 72% of them only once. The ten largest clones capture roughly 15% of the sample. Germline trimming amounts to 4 bases on V and 5 bases on J, with 8 as the count of junction bases outside the gene matches. Looking up the germline V gene yields CDR1 SGHRS and CDR2 YFSETQ. Reading from cysteine to phenylalanine, the CDR3 counts 14 amino acids. CDR3 DNA is the only sequence kept; it has 42 bases, read in frame from the first base.

The data derive from a study of radiotherapy plus CTLA-4 blockade in lung cancer (dated by TCRdb to the late 2010s). General notes on the study: Objective responses occurred in around 20% of enrolled patients, and about 30% achieved disease control.

On the study overall, not on this receptor specifically: TCR clones derived from tumors expanded in peripheral blood after treatment with radiotherapy and ipilimumab. The strongest predictors of response, as reported, were early dynamic changes in blood T cell clones along with a rise in serum interferon-beta after radiation.

Focal radiation therapy combined with CTLA-4 blockade (ipilimumab) was tested in patients with chemo-refractory metastatic non-small-cell lung cancer. This sample comprised peripheral blood, obtained from a patient treated with radiotherapy plus ipilimumab. The sequence joins TRBV5-1 to TRBJ2-7, and TRBD1 matches 8 of the central bases. This clonotype was obtained from a human donor with non-small cell lung cancer whose response to radiotherapy plus ipilimumab could not be evaluated. Some clones in this sample may be carry-over from other donors' samples. CDR3 sequence: CASSAGQAPNEQYF. The nucleotides read TGCGCCAGCAGCGCGGGACAGGCCCCCAACGAGCAGTACTTC.